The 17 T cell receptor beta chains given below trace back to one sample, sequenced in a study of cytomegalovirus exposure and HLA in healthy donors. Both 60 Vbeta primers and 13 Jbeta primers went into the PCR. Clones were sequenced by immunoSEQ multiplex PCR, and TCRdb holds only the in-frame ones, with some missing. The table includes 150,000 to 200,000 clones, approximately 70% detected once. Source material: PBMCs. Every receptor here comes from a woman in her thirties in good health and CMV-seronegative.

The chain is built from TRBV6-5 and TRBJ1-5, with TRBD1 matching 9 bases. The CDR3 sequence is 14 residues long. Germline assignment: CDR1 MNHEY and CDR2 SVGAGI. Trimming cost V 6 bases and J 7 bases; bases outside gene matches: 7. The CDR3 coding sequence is TGTGCCAGCAGGACAGGGGGAGTGGGCCAGCCCCAGCATTTT. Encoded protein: CASRTGGVGQPQHF.

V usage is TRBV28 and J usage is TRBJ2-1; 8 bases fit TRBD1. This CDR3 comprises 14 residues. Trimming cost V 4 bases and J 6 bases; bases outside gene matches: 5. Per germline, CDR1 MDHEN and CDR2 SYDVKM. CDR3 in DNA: TGTGCCAGCAGTTATTCCGGGACAGGCAATGAGCAGTTCTTC. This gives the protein CASSYSGTGNEQFF.

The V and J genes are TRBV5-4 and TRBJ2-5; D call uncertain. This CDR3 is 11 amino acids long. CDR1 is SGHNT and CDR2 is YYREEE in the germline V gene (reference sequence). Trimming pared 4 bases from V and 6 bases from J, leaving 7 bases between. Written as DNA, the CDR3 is TGTGCCAGCAGCCTGAGCAAGACCCAGTACTTC. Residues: CASSLSKTQYF.

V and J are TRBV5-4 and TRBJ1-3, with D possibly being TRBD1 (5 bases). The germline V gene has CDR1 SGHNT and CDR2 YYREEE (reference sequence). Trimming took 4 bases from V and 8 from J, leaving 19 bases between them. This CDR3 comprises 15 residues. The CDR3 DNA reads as TGTGCCAGCAGCCGGGGGGGAACAAGTCCCGACACCATATATTTT. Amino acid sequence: CASSRGGTSPDTIYF.

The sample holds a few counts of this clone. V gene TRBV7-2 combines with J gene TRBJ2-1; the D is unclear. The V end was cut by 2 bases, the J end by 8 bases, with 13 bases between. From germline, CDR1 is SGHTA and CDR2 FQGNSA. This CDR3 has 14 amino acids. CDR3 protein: CASSLMLVGDEQFF. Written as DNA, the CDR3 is TGTGCCAGCAGCTTAATGCTAGTTGGCGATGAGCAGTTCTTC.

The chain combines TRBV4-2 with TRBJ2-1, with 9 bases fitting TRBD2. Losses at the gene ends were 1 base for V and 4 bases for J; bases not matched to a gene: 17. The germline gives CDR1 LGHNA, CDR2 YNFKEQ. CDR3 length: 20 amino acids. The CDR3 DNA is TGTGCCAGCAGCCAAGTTTCTCCACCCCTGGCGGGAGGGCCGTACAATGAGCAGTTCTTC. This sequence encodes CASSQVSPPLAGGPYNEQFF.

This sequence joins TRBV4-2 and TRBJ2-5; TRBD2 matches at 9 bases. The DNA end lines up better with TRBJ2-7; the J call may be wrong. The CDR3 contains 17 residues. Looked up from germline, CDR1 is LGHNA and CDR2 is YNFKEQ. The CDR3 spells CASSPTLSGGYSYEQYF. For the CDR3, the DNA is TGTGCCAGCAGCCCTACTCTTAGCGGGGGTTACTCCTACGAGCAGTACTTC.

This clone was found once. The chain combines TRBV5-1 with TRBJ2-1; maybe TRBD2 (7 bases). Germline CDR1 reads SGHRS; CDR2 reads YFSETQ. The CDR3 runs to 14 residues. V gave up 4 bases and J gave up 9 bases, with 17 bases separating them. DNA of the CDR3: TGCGCCAGCAGCCTCGGGGGGCCGACGGTTGAGCAGTTCTTC. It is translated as CASSLGGPTVEQFF.

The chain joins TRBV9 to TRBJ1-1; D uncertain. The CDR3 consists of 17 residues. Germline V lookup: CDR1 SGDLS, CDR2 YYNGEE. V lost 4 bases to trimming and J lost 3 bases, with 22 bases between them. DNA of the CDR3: TGTGCCAGCAGCCCCCTAGTGGGCGGGGTAACGGACACTGAAGCTTTCTTT. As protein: CASSPLVGGVTDTEAFF.

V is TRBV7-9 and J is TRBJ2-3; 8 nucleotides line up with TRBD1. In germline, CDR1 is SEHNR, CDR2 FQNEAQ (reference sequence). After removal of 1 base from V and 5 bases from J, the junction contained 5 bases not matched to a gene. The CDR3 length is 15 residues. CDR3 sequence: CASSLGQGAGDTQYF. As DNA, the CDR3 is TGTGCCAGCAGCTTAGGGCAGGGGGCTGGAGATACGCAGTATTTT. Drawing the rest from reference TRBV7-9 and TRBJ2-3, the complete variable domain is DTGVSQNPRHKITKRGQNVTFRCDPISEHNRLYWYRQTLGQGPEFLTYFQNEAQLEKSRLLSDRFSAERPKGSFSTLEIQRTEQGDSAMYLCASSLGQGAGDTQYFGPGTRLTVL.

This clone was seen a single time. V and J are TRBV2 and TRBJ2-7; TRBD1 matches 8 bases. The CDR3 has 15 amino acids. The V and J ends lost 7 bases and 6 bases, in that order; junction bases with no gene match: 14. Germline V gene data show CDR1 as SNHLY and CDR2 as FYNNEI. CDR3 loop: CASTRIGQGFGEQYF. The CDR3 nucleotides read TGTGCCAGCACCCGAATAGGACAGGGTTTTGGCGAGCAGTACTTC.

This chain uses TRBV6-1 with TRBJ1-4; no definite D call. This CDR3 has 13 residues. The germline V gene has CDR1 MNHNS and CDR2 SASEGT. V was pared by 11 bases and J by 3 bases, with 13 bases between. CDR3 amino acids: CAGRVGANEKLFF. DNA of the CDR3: TGTGCCGGGCGGGTCGGAGCTAATGAAAAACTGTTTTTT.

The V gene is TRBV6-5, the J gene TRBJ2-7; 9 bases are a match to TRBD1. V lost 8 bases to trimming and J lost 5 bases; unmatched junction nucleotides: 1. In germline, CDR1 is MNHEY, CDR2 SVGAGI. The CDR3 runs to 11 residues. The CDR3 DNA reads TGTGCCAGCCACAGGGGGCACGAGCAGTACTTC. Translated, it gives CASHRGHEQYF.

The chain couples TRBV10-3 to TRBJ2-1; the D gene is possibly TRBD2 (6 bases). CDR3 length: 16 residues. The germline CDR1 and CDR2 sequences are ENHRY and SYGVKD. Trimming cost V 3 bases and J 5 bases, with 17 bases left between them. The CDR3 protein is CAISDPRPGLNNEQFF. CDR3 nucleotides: TGTGCCATCAGTGATCCCCGTCCGGGACTTAACAATGAGCAGTTCTTC.

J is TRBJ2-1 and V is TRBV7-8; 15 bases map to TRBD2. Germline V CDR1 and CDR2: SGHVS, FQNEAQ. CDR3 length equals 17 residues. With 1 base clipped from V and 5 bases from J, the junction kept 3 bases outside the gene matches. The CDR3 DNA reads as TGTGCCAGCAGCTTAGTGGGACTAGCGGGGGGAGACAATGAGCAGTTCTTC. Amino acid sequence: CASSLVGLAGGDNEQFF.

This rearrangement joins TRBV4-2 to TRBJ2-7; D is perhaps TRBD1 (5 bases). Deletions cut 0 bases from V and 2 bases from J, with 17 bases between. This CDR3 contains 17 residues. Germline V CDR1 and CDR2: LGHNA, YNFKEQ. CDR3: CASSQDQSRVKTYEQYF. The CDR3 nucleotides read TGTGCCAGCAGCCAAGATCAAAGCAGGGTAAAGACCTACGAGCAGTACTTC.

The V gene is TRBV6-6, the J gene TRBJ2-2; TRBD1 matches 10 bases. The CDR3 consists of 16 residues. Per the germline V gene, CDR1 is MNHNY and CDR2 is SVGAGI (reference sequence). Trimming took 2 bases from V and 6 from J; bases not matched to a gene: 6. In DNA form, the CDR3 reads TGTGCCAGCAGTTACACCGGGACAGGGGTGCCCGGGGAGCTGTTTTTT. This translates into CASSYTGTGVPGELFF.